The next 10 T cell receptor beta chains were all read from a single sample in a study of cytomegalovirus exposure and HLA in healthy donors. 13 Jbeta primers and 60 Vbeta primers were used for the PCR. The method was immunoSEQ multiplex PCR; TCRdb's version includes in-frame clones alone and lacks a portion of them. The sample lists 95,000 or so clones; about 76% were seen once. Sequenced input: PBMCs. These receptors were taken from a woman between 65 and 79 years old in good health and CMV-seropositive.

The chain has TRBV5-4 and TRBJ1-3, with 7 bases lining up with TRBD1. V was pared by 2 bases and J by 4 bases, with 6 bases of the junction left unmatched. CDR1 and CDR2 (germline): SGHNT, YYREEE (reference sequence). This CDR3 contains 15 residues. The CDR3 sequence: CASSFRDSGGNTIYF. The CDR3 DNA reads TGTGCCAGCAGCTTTAGGGACAGTGGGGGAAACACCATATATTTT.

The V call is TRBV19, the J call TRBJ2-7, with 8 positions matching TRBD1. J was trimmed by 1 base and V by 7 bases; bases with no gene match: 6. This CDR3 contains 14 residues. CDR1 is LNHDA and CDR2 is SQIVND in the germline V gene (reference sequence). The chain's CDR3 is CASKAGGSSYEQYF. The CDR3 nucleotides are TGTGCCAGTAAGGCAGGGGGCTCATCCTACGAGCAGTACTTC.

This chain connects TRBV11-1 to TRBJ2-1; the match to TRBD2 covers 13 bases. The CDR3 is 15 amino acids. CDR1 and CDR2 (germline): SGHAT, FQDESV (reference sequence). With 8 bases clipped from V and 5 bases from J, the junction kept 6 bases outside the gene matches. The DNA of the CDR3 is TGTGCCAGCCTAAGGACTAGCGGGGGAAACAATGAGCAGTTCTTC. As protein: CASLRTSGGNNEQFF.

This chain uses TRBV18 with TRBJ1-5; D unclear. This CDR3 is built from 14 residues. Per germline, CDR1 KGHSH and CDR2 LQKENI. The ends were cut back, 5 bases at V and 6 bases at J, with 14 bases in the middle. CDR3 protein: CASSSKEGSQPQHF. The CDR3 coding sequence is TGTGCCAGCTCATCCAAGGAGGGCAGTCAGCCCCAGCATTTT.

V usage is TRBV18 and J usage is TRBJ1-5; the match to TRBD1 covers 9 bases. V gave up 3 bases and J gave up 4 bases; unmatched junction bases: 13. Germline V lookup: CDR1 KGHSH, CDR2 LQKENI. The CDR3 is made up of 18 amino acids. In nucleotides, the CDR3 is TGTGCCAGCTCACCGAACCGGGTCTCAGGGACAGGGAATCAGCCCCAGCATTTT. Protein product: CASSPNRVSGTGNQPQHF.

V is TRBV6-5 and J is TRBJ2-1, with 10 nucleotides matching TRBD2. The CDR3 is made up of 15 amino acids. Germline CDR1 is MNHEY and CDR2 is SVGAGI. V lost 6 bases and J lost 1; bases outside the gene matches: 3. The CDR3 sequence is CASRRTSGSYNEQFF. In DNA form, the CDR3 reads TGTGCCAGCAGGCGGACTAGCGGTTCCTACAATGAGCAGTTCTTC.

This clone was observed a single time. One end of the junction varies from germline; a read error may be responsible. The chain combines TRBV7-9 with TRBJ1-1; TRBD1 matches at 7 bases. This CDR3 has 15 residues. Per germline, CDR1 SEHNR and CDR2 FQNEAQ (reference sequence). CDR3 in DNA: TGTTCCAGCAGCCCCGATGGGCAGGGGGTCACTACAGCTTTCTTT. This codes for CSSSPDGQGVTTAFF.

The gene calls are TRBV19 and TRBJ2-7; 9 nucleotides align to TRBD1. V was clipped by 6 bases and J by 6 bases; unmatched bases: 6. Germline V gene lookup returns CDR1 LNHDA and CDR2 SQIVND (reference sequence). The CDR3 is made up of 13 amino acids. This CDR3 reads CASRLQGAVEQYF. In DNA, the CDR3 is TGTGCCAGTAGATTACAGGGGGCGGTCGAGCAGTACTTC.

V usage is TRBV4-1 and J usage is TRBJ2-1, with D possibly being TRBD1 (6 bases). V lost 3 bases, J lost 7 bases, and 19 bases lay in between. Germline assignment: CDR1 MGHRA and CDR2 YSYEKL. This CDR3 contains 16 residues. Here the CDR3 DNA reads TGCGCCAGCAGCCAGGCCCCTCGACAGGTGGGGAATGAGCAGTTCTTC. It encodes CASSQAPRQVGNEQFF.

CDR3 coding DNA: TGTGCCAGCAGTTACCATAGGGGCGGAACTGAAGCTTTCTTT. It translates to CASSYHRGGTEAFF. The rearrangement links TRBV6-5 to TRBJ1-1; TRBD1 is a possible D gene (5 bases). Germline loops: CDR1 MNHEY, CDR2 SVGAGI. The CDR3 is 14 residues long. Trimming took 2 bases from V and 5 from J, leaving 12 bases between them.